The entry that follows covers one T cell receptor beta chain sequence. Its specificity is not known. Trimming shortened V by 5 bases and J by 5 bases, and 15 bases separated the two germline ends. The CDR3 loop spans 15 amino acids. Germline-derived CDR1 and CDR2 are KGHSH and LQKENI. The data were obtained in a study of cytotoxic CD8 clonotypes in ibrutinib-treated CLL. As for the study in general: Responses: roughly 24 partial, 2 complete; after median roughly 63 months, around 15 stayed remitted, around twelve progressed.

Sequencing was performed with immunoSEQ multiplex PCR; in TCRdb, only in-frame clones are kept and a portion is missing. This table has roughly 200,000 clones, over 60% appearing once. As input for TCR beta libraries, about 1.8 micrograms of genomic DNA came from cryopreserved PBMCs. Broader study findings: Treatment left the uncommon public clonotypes either contracted or stable in frequency. Exceeding age-matched healthy donors, baseline clonality also tracked the counts of circulating CD8+ T cells.

The clonotype originates from a human donor with chronic lymphocytic leukemia. Specimen: PBMCs, collected after 24 months of ibrutinib treatment. The chain is built from TRBV18 and TRBJ1-4; D is perhaps TRBD1 (5 bases). CDR3 DNA sequence: TGTGCCAGCTCAACCGCGCGGGGGAGGAATGAAAAACTGTTTTTT. Residues: CASSTARGRNEKLFF.